Below, 32 T cell receptor beta chains from the same sample are listed, as sequenced in a study of post-analysis software for immune sequencing data. Study-level results: Compared with controls, patients had more of about 5 TRBV segments, including TRBV5-6, TRBV5-1 and TRBV20-1.

These TCRs are of unknown antigen specificity. Built from TCR beta cDNA, the libraries had unique molecular identifiers in them. In TCRdb, the PCR reads were re-called with MiXCR into one record per CDR3 protein. The table has around 700,000 distinct CDR3 sequences, roughly three fifths seen once. Material: blood. These receptors all stem from a girl aged 2 to 9 with multiple sclerosis.

The chain uses TRBV27 and TRBJ1-2; possibly TRBD1 for D (5 bases). This CDR3 is 15 amino acids long. V shed 8 bases and J shed 5 bases, with 21 bases lying between them. Germline CDR1 reads MNHEY; CDR2 reads SMNVEV (reference sequence). Here the CDR3 reads CASADTGFVSYGYTF. The CDR3 DNA is TGTGCCAGCGCTGACACAGGCTTCGTATCTTATGGCTACACCTTC.

This clonotype appeared a few times. CDR3 in amino acids: CASSARRDTQYF. CDR3 nucleotides: TGTGCCAGCAGCGCCCGGCGCGATACGCAGTATTTT. The chain has TRBV27 and TRBJ2-3; D ambiguous. The V gene lost 6 bases and the J gene lost 6 bases, with 10 bases spanning the gap. Germline values: CDR1 MNHEY, CDR2 SMNVEV (reference sequence). The CDR3 has 12 residues.

The gene calls are TRBV7-9 and TRBJ2-5; possible D gene TRBD2, 6 bases. The V end lost 2 bases, the J end lost 2 bases, and 18 bases lay between the germline ends. The CDR3 runs to 17 residues. From germline, CDR1 is SEHNR and CDR2 FQNEAQ (reference sequence). CDR3 in amino acids: CASSLTGGQQLQETQYF. The CDR3 DNA sequence: TGTGCCAGCAGCTTAACCGGGGGTCAACAGTTACAAGAGACCCAGTACTTC.

The V and J genes are TRBV29-1 and TRBJ1-2; D is perhaps TRBD1 (5 bases). The CDR3 extends over 13 amino acids. V was shortened by 2 bases and J by 1 base, with 8 bases between the two germline ends. CDR1 is SQVTM, CDR2 ANQGSEA, per germline. CDR3 nucleotides: TGCAGCGTTGAAATGGACATTAACTATGGCTACACCTTC. Its protein product is CSVEMDINYGYTF. Full variable domain (outside the CDR3, taken from reference TRBV29-1 and TRBJ1-2): SAVISQKPSRDICQRGTSLTIQCQVDSQVTMMFWYRQQPGQSLTLIATANQGSEATYESGFVIDKFPISRPNLTFSTLTVSNMSPEDSSIYLCSVEMDINYGYTFGSGTRLTVV.

The chain couples TRBV7-2 to TRBJ1-5; 9 nucleotides line up with TRBD1. Per the germline V gene, CDR1 is SGHTA and CDR2 is FQGNSA. This CDR3 contains 17 residues. Trimming at V came to 4 bases and at J to 0 bases, leaving 7 bases not matched to a gene. The CDR3: CASSSYTGGDSNQPQHF. For the CDR3, the DNA is TGTGCCAGCAGCTCGTACACAGGGGGCGATAGCAATCAGCCCCAGCATTTT.

This clonotype was recorded many times. V and J are TRBV10-3 and TRBJ2-1; the D is unclear. V was pared by 6 bases and J by 7 bases, with 7 bases between. The CDR3 loop spans 11 amino acids. Germline-derived CDR1 and CDR2 are ENHRY and SYGVKD. CDR3 sequence reads: CAIRLVNEQFF. The DNA for the CDR3 is TGTGCCATCAGACTGGTGAATGAGCAGTTCTTC.

J is TRBJ1-4 and V is TRBV28, with D maybe TRBD1 (5 bases). The length of the CDR3 is 15 residues. Germline V CDR1 and CDR2: MDHEN, SYDVKM. The V gene lost 4 bases and the J gene lost 4 bases, with 13 bases spanning the gap. In DNA, the CDR3 is TGTGCCAGCAGTTCCGGGGGGACCCTTAATGAAAAACTGTTTTTT. As protein: CASSSGGTLNEKLFF.

The gene calls are TRBV25-1 and TRBJ2-4; tentative D call: TRBD1 (5 bases). The better agreement between TRBJ2-7 and the DNA end casts doubt on the J call. The CDR3 covers 13 residues. Germline assignment: CDR1 MGHDK and CDR2 SYGVNS. CDR3 in amino acids: CASMAWTTYEQYF. The CDR3 region has the DNA TGTGCCAGCATGGCGTGGACAACCTACGAGCAGTACTTC.

This sequence joins TRBV7-2 and TRBJ2-1, with 9 bases lining up with TRBD2. Looked up from germline, CDR1 is SGHTA and CDR2 is FQGNSA. This CDR3 is 17 amino acids long. V lost 1 base to trimming and J lost 7 bases; unmatched junction nucleotides: 11. CDR3 DNA: TGTGCCAGCAGCTTAGAGGATGGTGCGGGGGGGCGGAATGAGCAGTTCTTC. Protein sequence: CASSLEDGAGGRNEQFF.

This chain links TRBV12-3 or TRBV12-4 with TRBJ2-3, with TRBD2 as a possible D gene (7 bases). V lost 5 bases and J lost 1, with 22 bases in between. The CDR3 runs to 18 residues. DNA of the CDR3: TGTGCCAGCAGTGGGGCCGGGGGGCCTCCAGTAGGCACAGATACGCAGTATTTT. This encodes CASSGAGGPPVGTDTQYF.

This clonotype was recorded a few times. J is TRBJ2-5 and V is TRBV29-1; 7 bases agree with TRBD1. The CDR3 is 13 residues long. The V gene's germline CDR1 is SQVTM and CDR2 ANQGSEA. Trimming at V came to 7 bases and at J to 5 bases, leaving 10 bases not matched to a gene. For the CDR3, the DNA is TGCAGCGGGGCCACAGGGGAACTTGAGACCCAGTACTTC. Protein product: CSGATGELETQYF.

This clonotype was counted between two and nine times. The V and J genes are TRBV7-3 and TRBJ2-1; 9 bases line up with TRBD2. The germline CDR1 and CDR2 sequences are SGHTA and FQGTGA. This CDR3 is 13 amino acids long. V lost 6 bases, J lost 8 bases, and 5 bases stayed unmatched. CDR3 coding DNA: TGTGCCAGCAGTAAGCGGGAGGCTCATGAGCAGTTCTTC. Protein product: CASSKREAHEQFF.

This clonotype has more than one count but fewer than ten. This sequence joins TRBV20-1 and TRBJ2-1; D is unresolved. The germline V gene encodes CDR1 DFQATT and CDR2 SNEGSKA (reference sequence). The CDR3 has 15 amino acids. Deletions cut 5 bases from V and 1 base from J, with 15 bases between. CDR3 coding DNA: TGCAGTGCTGCTAGTCAGAGTAGTTCCTACAATGAGCAGTTCTTC. Translation: CSAASQSSSYNEQFF.

In the case of this clonotype: A read error is possible here, since a much larger clone lies one base away. The chain links TRBV6-2 or TRBV6-3 to TRBJ2-7; possible D gene TRBD1, 6 bases. V lost 6 bases to trimming and J lost 3 bases, with 9 bases between them. Germline values: CDR1 MNHEY, CDR2 SVGEGT. The CDR3 is 12 residues long. The CDR3 DNA reads TGTGCCAGCAGACAGGACAGCTACGAGCAGTACTTC. Its translation: CASRQDSYEQYF.

On this clonotype itself: One end of the junction varies from germline; a read error may be responsible. The rearrangement uses TRBV7-7 and TRBJ2-1; D is unclear. Germline CDR1 and CDR2: SSHAT and FNYEAQ (reference sequence). The CDR3 is 13 residues long. The CDR3 nucleotides read TGTGCTAGCAGCCCCCCCGGGTTTAATGAGCAGTTCTTC. This sequence encodes CASSPPGFNEQFF.

The J gene is TRBJ2-3, the V gene TRBV12-3 or TRBV12-4; 7 nucleotides align to TRBD2. Germline trimming cut 5 bases from V and 2 bases from J; bases unmatched to any gene: 19. This CDR3 has 19 residues. The CDR3 nucleotides are TGTGCCAGCAGTCCCCCGGAAGGGCGGGGGAGAAAATACACAGATACGCAGTATTTT. It specifies CASSPPEGRGRKYTDTQYF.

This clonotype was counted a few times. CDR3 in amino acids: CASREQQYSYNEQFF. CDR3 nucleotide sequence: TGCGCCAGCAGGGAACAGCAGTACTCCTACAATGAGCAGTTCTTC. The chain uses TRBV4-1 and TRBJ2-1, with D unresolved. V gave up 6 bases and J gave up 0 bases, with 12 bases separating them. The CDR3 totals 15 residues. Germline V CDR1 and CDR2: MGHRA, YSYEKL.

The chain uses TRBV7-2 and TRBJ2-1; the D gene could be TRBD1 or TRBD2 (6 bases each). V was pared by 5 bases and J by 4 bases, with 18 bases between. This CDR3 has 16 amino acids. Germline V gene sequence: CDR1 SGHTA, CDR2 FQGNSA. The CDR3 region is CASSPGAGREYNEQFF. Here the CDR3 DNA reads TGTGCCAGCAGCCCGGGGGCTGGCAGGGAGTACAATGAGCAGTTCTTC. Full variable domain (rest looked up from reference TRBV7-2 and TRBJ2-1): GAGVSQSPSNKVTEKGKDVELRCDPISGHTALYWYRQSLGQGLEFLIYFQGNSAPDKSGLPSDRFSAERTGGSVSTLTIQRTQQEDSAVYLCASSPGAGREYNEQFFGPGTRLTVL.

The J gene is TRBJ2-3, the V gene TRBV10-2; possible D gene TRBD2, 5 bases. Trimming cost V 3 bases and J 5 bases, with 6 bases left between them. The CDR3 is 12 amino acids. CDR1 and CDR2 from the germline V gene are WSHSY and SAAADI. CDR3 loop: CASSDGGDTQYF. The CDR3 DNA sequence: TGCGCCAGCAGTGACGGAGGAGATACGCAGTATTTT.

This chain uses TRBV3-1 with TRBJ2-5; D call uncertain. Trimming shortened V by 0 bases and J by 4 bases, and 15 bases separated the two germline ends. CDR3 length: 16 amino acids. The germline gives CDR1 LGHDT, CDR2 YNNKEL (reference sequence). The CDR3, as DNA: TGTGCCAGCAGCCAAGAAGTTCTATCCCGGGTAGAGACCCAGTACTTC. This gives the protein CASSQEVLSRVETQYF.

The genes are TRBV20-1 and TRBJ2-3; the D is unclear. The CDR3 consists of 12 residues. CDR1 is DFQATT and CDR2 is SNEGSKA in the germline V gene (reference sequence). The germline V and J ends were trimmed by 6 bases and 4 bases, with 11 bases remaining between them. CDR3 loop: CSASQAADTQYF. CDR3 DNA: TGCAGTGCGAGTCAAGCTGCAGATACGCAGTATTTT.

With regard to this clonotype: This may come from a read error, since a much larger clone is one base off. The chain uses TRBV20-1 and TRBJ2-6; perhaps TRBD1 as D (5 bases). Germline CDR1 and CDR2: DFQATT and SNEGSKA (reference sequence). V lost 4 bases and J 0 bases, leaving 19 bases between the germline ends. CDR3 length: 18 amino acids. CDR3 loop: CSANVPSSTVSGANVLTF. Written as DNA, the CDR3 is TGCAGTGCTAACGTACCCTCTTCGACAGTCTCTGGGGCCAACGTCCTGACTTTC.

The J gene is TRBJ1-4, the V gene TRBV29-1, with a possible D match to TRBD1 (5 bases). This CDR3 has 13 amino acids. Germline loops: CDR1 SQVTM, CDR2 ANQGSEA. V was pared by 4 bases and J by 6 bases, with 12 bases between. CDR3 DNA sequence: TGCAGCGTTGTCCTGGCAGGGCATGAAAAACTGTTTTTT. Translated, it gives CSVVLAGHEKLFF.

This clonotype was observed a single time. The rearrangement links TRBV12-3 or TRBV12-4 to TRBJ2-5, with D perhaps given as TRBD1 or TRBD2 (6 bases each). The CDR3 loop spans 16 amino acids. V was cut by 1 base and J by 4 bases, with 16 bases left in between. As DNA, the CDR3 is TGTGCCAGCAGTTTAGGTCGGTTGGGGGGCCGAGAGACCCAGTACTTC. Protein sequence: CASSLGRLGGRETQYF.

The gene calls are TRBV19 and TRBJ1-5; 9 positions agree with TRBD1. This CDR3 has 18 amino acids. The V segment lost 4 bases and the J segment 4 bases; nucleotides outside the gene matches: 14. Germline CDR1 is LNHDA and CDR2 is SQIVND (reference sequence). The chain's CDR3 is CASSTPPGQGKRNQPQHF. In nucleotides, the CDR3 is TGTGCCAGTAGTACGCCCCCGGGACAGGGAAAGAGGAATCAGCCCCAGCATTTT.

A few counts support this clonotype. In DNA, the CDR3 is TGTGCCAGCAGCTTCGGGACAGACTACGAGCAGTACTTC. It translates to CASSFGTDYEQYF. V is TRBV5-5 and J is TRBJ2-7, with 7 nucleotides matching TRBD1. Looked up from germline, CDR1 is SGHKS and CDR2 is YYEKEE (reference sequence). The CDR3 has 13 amino acids. Trimming at V came to 2 bases and at J to 3 bases, leaving 2 bases not matched to a gene.

This clonotype was observed a handful of times. This chain connects TRBV29-1 to TRBJ1-2, with no clear D. Germline lookup yields CDR1 SQVTM and CDR2 ANQGSEA. The V gene lost 3 bases and the J gene lost 4 bases, with 21 bases spanning the gap. The CDR3 contains 16 residues. The CDR3 is CSVDAGSQRDSYGYTF. The DNA for the CDR3 is TGCAGCGTTGACGCGGGGAGCCAGAGGGATAGCTATGGCTACACCTTC.

This chain joins TRBV10-3 and TRBJ2-1; the match to TRBD1 covers 7 bases. V lost 0 bases, J lost 6 bases, and 5 bases stayed unmatched. From germline, CDR1 is ENHRY and CDR2 SYGVKD. CDR3 size: 15 residues. CDR3 in amino acids: CAISESLQGINEQFF. The CDR3 region has the DNA TGTGCCATCAGTGAGTCGCTACAGGGGATCAATGAGCAGTTCTTC.

As DNA, the CDR3 is TGTGCCAGCAGCTCGGACGCCGGGAAAAACATTCAGTACTTC. Protein sequence: CASSSDAGKNIQYF. This rearrangement joins TRBV7-2 to TRBJ2-4, with unresolved D. V lost 4 bases and J lost 4, with 11 bases in between. The CDR3 loop spans 14 amino acids. CDR1 and CDR2 (germline): SGHTA, FQGNSA.

CDR3 sequence reads: CSVDAGGGKGETQYF. DNA for the CDR3: TGCAGCGTTGATGCCGGCGGAGGTAAAGGAGAGACCCAGTACTTC. The chain is built from TRBV29-1 and TRBJ2-5; possibly TRBD2 for D (5 bases). CDR3 length equals 15 residues. Between the trimmed V and J ends, which lost 3 bases and 4 bases, there was a span of 18 bases. In germline, CDR1 is SQVTM, CDR2 ANQGSEA.

This clonotype was recorded only once. A read error may be the cause here, since a much bigger clone is one base away. The chain has TRBV2 and TRBJ2-1; 12 bases are a match to TRBD2. This CDR3 spans 18 amino acids. Germline CDR1 reads SNHLY; CDR2 reads FYNNEI. The CDR3 reads CTSSDKLSSGRAFHEQFF. Written as DNA, the CDR3 is TGTACCAGCAGTGACAAACTCTCTAGCGGGAGGGCCTTCCATGAGCAGTTCTTC.

This sequence joins TRBV12-3 or TRBV12-4 and TRBJ2-1; 13 bases are shared with TRBD2. CDR3 size: 18 residues. V shed 6 bases, J shed 8 bases, and the junction held 16 bases outside the gene matches. The CDR3 spells CASSRPLLAGGRGYEQFF. The CDR3 DNA follows: TGTGCCAGCAGCCGACCGCTACTAGCGGGGGGGAGAGGCTATGAGCAGTTCTTC.